The clone carrying this TCR beta chain was detected a few times. This specimen comes from a study of blood T cell repertoires in COVID-19. CDR1 MGHRA and CDR2 YSYEKL come from the germline V gene. The V end lost 0 bases, the J end lost 7 bases, and 16 bases lay between the germline ends. The CDR3 extends over 17 amino acids. The protocol was immunoSEQ multiplex PCR, while the TCRdb copy is restricted to in-frame clones and leaves out a portion. The sample carries 100,000 to 120,000 clones, approximately 90% recorded once. The sequence derives from a woman aged 45-65 years with acute or convalescent COVID-19. The V call is TRBV4-1, the J call TRBJ1-6, with D tentatively TRBD1 (6 bases). Sequencing input: peripheral blood. The CDR3 spells CASSQEGLVQGNSPLHF. In DNA form, the CDR3 reads TGCGCCAGCAGCCAAGAAGGCCTGGTGCAGGGGAATTCACCCCTCCACTTT.